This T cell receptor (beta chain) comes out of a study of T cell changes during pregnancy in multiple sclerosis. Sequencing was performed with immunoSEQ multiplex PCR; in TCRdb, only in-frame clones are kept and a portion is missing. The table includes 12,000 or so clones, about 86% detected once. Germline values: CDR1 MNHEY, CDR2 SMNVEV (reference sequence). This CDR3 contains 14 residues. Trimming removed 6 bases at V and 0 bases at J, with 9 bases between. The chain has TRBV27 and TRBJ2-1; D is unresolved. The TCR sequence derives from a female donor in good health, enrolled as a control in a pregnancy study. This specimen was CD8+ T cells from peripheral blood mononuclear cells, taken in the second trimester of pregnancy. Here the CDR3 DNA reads TGTGCCAGCAGGGAACCTAGCTCCTACAATGAGCAGTTCTTC. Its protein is CASREPSSYNEQFF.